This passage covers 6 T cell receptor beta chains from one sample sequenced in a study of blood T cell repertoires in COVID-19. The protocol was immunoSEQ multiplex PCR, while the TCRdb copy is restricted to in-frame clones and leaves out a portion. The profile shows about 140,000 clones, approximately 80% of them singletons. Sequenced input: peripheral blood. The receptor source for this set is a woman over 75 in a cohort sampled during active or convalescent COVID-19.

This chain links TRBV29-1 with TRBJ2-1; 8 nucleotides agree with TRBD2. The germline V gene encodes CDR1 SQVTM and CDR2 ANQGSEA. CDR3 size: 12 residues. Trimming took 4 bases from V and 7 from J; bases not matched to a gene: 3. CDR3: CSVGSGGNEQFF. The CDR3 coding sequence is TGCAGCGTTGGGTCGGGAGGGAATGAGCAGTTCTTC.

This chain uses TRBV19 with TRBJ2-5, with 10 bases lining up with TRBD2. CDR3 length: 19 residues. The V and J ends lost 2 bases and 1 base, in that order; junction bases with no gene match: 13. Germline CDR1 is LNHDA and CDR2 is SQIVND (reference sequence). The CDR3 nucleotides are TGTGCCAGTAGTATATGGTTGCTAGCGGGGGCCCGGACCCAAGAGACCCAGTACTTC. This codes for CASSIWLLAGARTQETQYF.

The chain is built from TRBV7-2 and TRBJ2-5; 9 bases agree with TRBD2. Germline assignment: CDR1 SGHTA and CDR2 FQGNSA. V was pared by 6 bases and J by 4 bases, with 9 bases of the junction left unmatched. The length of the CDR3 is 15 residues. CDR3 loop: CASSSTLAGRETQYF. The CDR3, as DNA: TGTGCCAGCAGTTCCACCCTAGCGGGGCGAGAGACCCAGTACTTC.

V gene TRBV15 combines with J gene TRBJ1-6, with D hard to call. The CDR3 is 16 amino acids. The germline CDR1 and CDR2 sequences are LNHNV and YYDKDF (reference sequence). Trimming took 6 bases from V and 10 from J, leaving 22 bases between them. The CDR3 nucleotides are TGTGCCACCAGGCGAACCCGCAACGTGTTGAAATCACCCCTCCACTTT. Its translation is CATRRTRNVLKSPLHF.

The J gene is TRBJ2-1, the V gene TRBV28; 8 positions agree with TRBD2. CDR3 length: 13 residues. CDR1 is MDHEN and CDR2 is SYDVKM in the germline V gene. With 4 bases clipped from V and 9 bases from J, the junction kept 5 bases outside the gene matches. The CDR3 spells CASSWGLVVEQFF. The CDR3, as DNA: TGTGCCAGCAGTTGGGGACTAGTTGTTGAGCAGTTCTTC.

The chain uses TRBV4-2 and TRBJ1-2; TRBD1 is a possible D gene (6 bases). Germline assignment: CDR1 LGHNA and CDR2 YNFKEQ. The CDR3 totals 16 residues. V lost 3 bases and J lost 8, with 22 bases in between. Here the CDR3 reads CASSQKGGGPQEGYTF. CDR3 in DNA: TGTGCCAGCAGCCAGAAAGGGGGGGGGCCGCAGGAGGGCTACACCTTC.